These T cell receptor beta chains were read from a single sample in a study of blood T cells in healthy people across ages. TCRdb analysed the 5' RACE reads with MiXCR anew, one entry per CDR3 protein. The repertoire consists of approximately 800,000 distinct CDR3 sequences, with more than 25% occurring once and the leading ten covering over 2.5%. These same records also appear under a second study, on T cells of mothers and their children.

Sequencing was done on a sample of blood. The receptor source for this set is a boy younger than 18 in good health. The CDR3 runs from the conserved cysteine through the conserved F or W.

J | V | CDR3
TRBJ2-6 | TRBV5-1 | CASSLTGAGANVLTF
TRBJ2-5 | TRBV7-3 | CASSLRRGETQYF
TRBJ2-7 | TRBV2 | CASSGFYEQYF
TRBJ2-1 | TRBV6-5 | CASSRDFNEQFF
TRBJ2-5 | TRBV3-1 | CASSQAQGREQYF
TRBJ2-4 | TRBV6-6 | CASTQPAGKNIQYF
TRBJ2-5 | TRBV20-1 | CSGVGGGGKTQYF
TRBJ2-7 | TRBV7-2 | CASSRTSGGSSYEQYF
TRBJ2-2 | TRBV5-5 | CASSLATGVVTGELFF
TRBJ2-5 | TRBV11-2 | CASSLYSQETQYF
TRBJ2-3 | TRBV20-1 | CSASLADTQYF
TRBJ1-2 | TRBV7-9 | CASSTSPDSLYGYTF
TRBJ1-1 | TRBV5-1 | CASSFTGARAEAFF
TRBJ2-5 | TRBV10-3 | CAISPQGVETQYF
TRBJ1-5 | TRBV6-1 | CASSPTVAYSNQPQHF
- | TRBV29-1 | CSVDGGSLYEQYF
TRBJ1-4 | TRBV2 | CASSVEGANEKLFF